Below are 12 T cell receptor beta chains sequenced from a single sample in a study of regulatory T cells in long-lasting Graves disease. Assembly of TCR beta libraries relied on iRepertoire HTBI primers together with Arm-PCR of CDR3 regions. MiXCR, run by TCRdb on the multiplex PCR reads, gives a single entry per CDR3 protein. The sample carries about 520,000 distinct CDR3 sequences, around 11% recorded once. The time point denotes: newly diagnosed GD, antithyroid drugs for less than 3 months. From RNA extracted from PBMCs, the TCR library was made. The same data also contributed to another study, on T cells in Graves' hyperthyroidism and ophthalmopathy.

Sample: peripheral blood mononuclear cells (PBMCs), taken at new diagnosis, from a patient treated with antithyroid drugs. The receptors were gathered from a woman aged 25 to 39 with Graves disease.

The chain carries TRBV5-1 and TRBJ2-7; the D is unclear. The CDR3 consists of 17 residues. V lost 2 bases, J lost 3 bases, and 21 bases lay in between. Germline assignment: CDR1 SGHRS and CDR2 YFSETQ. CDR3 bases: TGCGCCAGCAGCTTTGAACCCAGGTTAAGGGCAAGCTACGAGCAGTACTTC. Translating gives CASSFEPRLRASYEQYF.

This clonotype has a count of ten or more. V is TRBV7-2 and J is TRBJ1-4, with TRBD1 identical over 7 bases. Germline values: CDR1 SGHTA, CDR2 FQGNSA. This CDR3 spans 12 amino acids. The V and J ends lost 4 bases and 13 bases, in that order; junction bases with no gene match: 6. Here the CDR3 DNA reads TGTGCCAGCAGCTCAACGACAGGGCCACTGTTTTTT. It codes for CASSSTTGPLFF.

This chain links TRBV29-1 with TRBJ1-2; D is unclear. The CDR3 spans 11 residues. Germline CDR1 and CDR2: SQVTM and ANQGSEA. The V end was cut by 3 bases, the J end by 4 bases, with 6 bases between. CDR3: CSVESTYGYTF. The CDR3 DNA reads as TGCAGCGTTGAGTCTACCTATGGCTACACCTTC.

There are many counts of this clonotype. CDR3 sequence (DNA): TGTGCCAGCAGTTACCCCACCGGGGGAGCAGTCGGCAATGAGCAGTTCTTC. Translation: CASSYPTGGAVGNEQFF. V usage is TRBV6-5 and J usage is TRBJ2-1; tentative D call: TRBD2 (6 bases). The CDR3 has 17 amino acids. The V and J ends lost 2 bases and 6 bases respectively, with 20 bases between them. Germline V gives CDR1 MNHEY, CDR2 SVGAGI.

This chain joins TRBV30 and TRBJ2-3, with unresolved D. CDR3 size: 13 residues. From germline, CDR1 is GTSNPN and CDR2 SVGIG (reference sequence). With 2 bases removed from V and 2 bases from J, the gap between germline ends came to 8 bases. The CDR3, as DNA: TGTGCCTGGAGTAACAGTTTCACAGATACGCAGTATTTT. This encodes CAWSNSFTDTQYF.

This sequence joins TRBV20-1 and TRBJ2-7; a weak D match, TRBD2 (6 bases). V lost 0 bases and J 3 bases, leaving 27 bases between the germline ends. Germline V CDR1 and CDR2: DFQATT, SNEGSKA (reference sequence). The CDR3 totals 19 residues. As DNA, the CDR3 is TGCAGTGCTAGAGATCCGGGGGACGTGCTTCCATCCCGCATCTACGAGCAGTACTTC. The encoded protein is CSARDPGDVLPSRIYEQYF.

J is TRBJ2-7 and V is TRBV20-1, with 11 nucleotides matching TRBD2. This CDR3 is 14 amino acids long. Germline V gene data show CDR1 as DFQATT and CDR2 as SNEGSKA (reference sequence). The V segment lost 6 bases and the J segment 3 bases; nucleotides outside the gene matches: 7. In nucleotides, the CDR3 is TGCAGTGCGAGACTAGCGGGGAAATTCTACGAGCAGTACTTC. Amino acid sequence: CSARLAGKFYEQYF.

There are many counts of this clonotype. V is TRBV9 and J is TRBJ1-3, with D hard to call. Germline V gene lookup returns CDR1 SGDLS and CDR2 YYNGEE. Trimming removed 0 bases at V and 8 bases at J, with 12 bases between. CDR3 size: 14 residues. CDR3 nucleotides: TGTGCCAGCAGCGTAGATTTCCAAGCGTACACCATATATTTT. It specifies CASSVDFQAYTIYF. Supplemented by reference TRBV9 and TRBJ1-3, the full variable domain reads DSGVTQTPKHLITATGQRVTLRCSPRSGDLSVYWYQQSLDQGLQFLIQYYNGEERAKGNILERFSAQQFPDLHSELNLSSLELGDSALYFCASSVDFQAYTIYFGEGSWLTVV.

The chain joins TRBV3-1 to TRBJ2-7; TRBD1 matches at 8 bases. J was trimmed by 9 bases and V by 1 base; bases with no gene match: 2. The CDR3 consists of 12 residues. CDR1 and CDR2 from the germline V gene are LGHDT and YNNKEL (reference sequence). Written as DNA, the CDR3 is TGTGCCAGCAGCCAAGGGACAGGGTCGCAGTACTTC. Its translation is CASSQGTGSQYF.

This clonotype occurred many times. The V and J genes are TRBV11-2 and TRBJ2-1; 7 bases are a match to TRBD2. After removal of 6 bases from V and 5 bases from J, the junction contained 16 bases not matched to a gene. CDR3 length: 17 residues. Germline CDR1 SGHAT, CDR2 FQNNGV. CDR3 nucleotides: TGTGCCAGCAGACAGGTCTTTCGGCGGGGGTCCCACAATGAGCAGTTCTTC. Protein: CASRQVFRRGSHNEQFF.

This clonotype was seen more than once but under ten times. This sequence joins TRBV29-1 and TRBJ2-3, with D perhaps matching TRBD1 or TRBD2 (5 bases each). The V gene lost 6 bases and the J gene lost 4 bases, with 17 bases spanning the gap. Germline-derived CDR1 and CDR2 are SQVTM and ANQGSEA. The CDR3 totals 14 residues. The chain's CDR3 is CSVLDTGSPDTQYF. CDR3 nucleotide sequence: TGCAGCGTCTTGGACACGGGAAGTCCAGATACGCAGTATTTT.

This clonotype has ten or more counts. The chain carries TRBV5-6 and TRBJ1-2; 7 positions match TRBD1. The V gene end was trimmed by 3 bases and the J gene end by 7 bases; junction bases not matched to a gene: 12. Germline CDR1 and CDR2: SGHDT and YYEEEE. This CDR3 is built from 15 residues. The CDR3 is CASSSIRDRTPGYTF. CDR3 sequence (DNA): TGTGCCAGCAGCTCCATTCGGGACAGAACACCTGGCTACACCTTC.